Listed below are T cell receptor beta chains from one sample, sequenced in a study of blood T cell repertoires in COVID-19. Here immunoSEQ multiplex PCR was the method, and the copy in TCRdb shows in-frame clones only, minus some. The repertoire holds about 100,000 clones, with about 85% as singletons. Sequencing was performed on peripheral blood. These receptors all come from a human donor in a cohort sampled during active COVID-19. The CDR3 runs from the conserved cysteine through the conserved F or W. The order of the fields is CDR3 length, clone size, J gene, V gene, D gene, CDR3 protein, CDR3 DNA. D genes are given only for firm matches. Size tells how often a clone was seen (once, few, many) or the class of an expanded clone, and some rows leave it out.

>16|-|TRBJ1-4|TRBV3-1/TRBV3-2|TRBD1
CASRLTTGVTGEKLFF
TGTGCCAGCAGACTTACGACAGGGGTGACCGGTGAAAAACTGTTTTTT
>13|-|TRBJ1-2|TRBV7-9|-
CASSPPQGWGYTF
TGTGCCAGCAGCCCCCCCCAGGGATGGGGCTACACCTTC
>12|-|TRBJ1-4|TRBV30|-
CAWSRTQGKLFF
TGTGCCTGGAGCAGAACTCAGGGAAAACTGTTTTTT
>11|-|TRBJ2-1|TRBV10-3|-
CASGLLNEQFF
TGTGCCTCGGGACTTCTTAATGAGCAGTTCTTC
>16|-|TRBJ2-1|TRBV18|TRBD2
CASSHRLAGGPDEQFF
TGTGCCAGCTCACACCGACTAGCGGGAGGGCCAGATGAGCAGTTCTTC
>13|-|TRBJ2-1|TRBV7-2|-
CASSLARLLEQFF
TGTGCCAGCAGCTTAGCCCGACTACTGGAACAGTTCTTC
>14|once|TRBJ2-5|TRBV7-6|TRBD2
CASSPGPGGGTQYF
TGTGCCAGCAGTCCCGGACCCGGCGGGGGGACCCAGTACTTC
>16|-|TRBJ2-3|TRBV3-1/TRBV3-2|TRBD2
CASSPMTSGGTDTQYF
TGTGCCAGCAGCCCTATGACTAGCGGCGGCACAGATACGCAGTATTTT
>16|-|TRBJ2-1|TRBV24-1|-
CATSENRGGSYNEQFF
TGTGCCACCAGTGAAAACAGGGGGGGCTCCTACAATGAGCAGTTCTTC
>11|-|TRBJ2-7|TRBV20-1|TRBD2
CSARWGEGQYF
TGCAGTGCTAGATGGGGGGAGGGACAGTACTTC
>13|-|TRBJ1-5|TRBV5-1|-
CASSPGPDQPQHF
TGCGCCAGCAGTCCGGGTCCGGATCAGCCCCAGCATTTT
>17|-|TRBJ1-1|TRBV5-1|-
CASSQVGSFSMNTEAFF
TGCGCCAGCAGCCAGGTAGGCAGCTTTTCAATGAACACTGAAGCTTTCTTT
>15|few|TRBJ1-5|TRBV20-1|-
CSASAQSGSNQPQHF
TGCAGTGCTAGTGCTCAGTCGGGGAGCAATCAGCCCCAGCATTTT
>16|-|TRBJ1-6|TRBV27|-
CASRGPGGQVRSPLHF
TGTGCCAGCAGGGGTCCCGGGGGGCAGGTCCGTTCACCCCTCCACTTT
>14|-|TRBJ1-1|TRBV9|TRBD1
CASSAGTANTEAFF
TGTGCCAGCAGCGCCGGGACAGCCAACACTGAAGCTTTCTTT
>15|-|TRBJ1-2|TRBV9|TRBD1
CASSAHDRGGDGYTF
TGTGCCAGCAGCGCCCACGACAGGGGAGGTGATGGCTACACCTTC
>14|-|TRBJ1-1|TRBV3-1/TRBV3-2|TRBD1
CASSQGTGTGEAFF
TGTGCCAGCAGCCAAGGGACAGGGACTGGTGAAGCTTTCTTT
>16|-|TRBJ1-2|TRBV19|TRBD1
CATSQRGGIGGYGYTF
TGTGCCACCAGCCAAAGAGGGGGCATAGGTGGCTATGGCTACACCTTC
>13|-|TRBJ1-1|TRBV12-3/TRBV12-4|-
CASSFSGGTEAFF
TGTGCCAGCAGTTTTAGTGGCGGCACTGAAGCTTTCTTT
>15|-|TRBJ1-6|TRBV18|-
CASSPVGGLDSPLHF
TGTGCCAGCTCACCGGTAGGAGGCCTAGATTCACCCCTCCACTTT
>14|-|TRBJ1-3|TRBV5-1|-
CASSSGNAGNTIYF
TGCGCCAGTTCCTCCGGGAACGCTGGAAACACCATATATTTT
>16|-|TRBJ1-3|TRBV7-2|-
CASSLGGFSSGNTIYF
TGTGCCAGCAGCTTAGGGGGCTTCAGCTCTGGAAACACCATATATTTT
>12|-|TRBJ1-2|TRBV28|-
CASSLPAGGLTF
TGTGCCAGCAGTTTACCCGCGGGAGGGCTCACCTTC
>15|few|TRBJ2-5|TRBV11-2|-
CASSLVAGNQETQYF
TGTGCCAGCAGCTTAGTTGCGGGTAACCAAGAGACCCAGTACTTC
>15|-|TRBJ1-1|TRBV3-1/TRBV3-2|TRBD1
CASGQGASIDTEAFF
TGTGCCAGCGGACAGGGGGCATCTATCGACACTGAAGCTTTCTTT
>16|-|TRBJ1-1|TRBV6-6|TRBD1
CASSYTLYRDREEAFF
TGTGCCAGCAGTTACACGCTATACCGGGACAGAGAAGAAGCTTTCTTT
>15|-|TRBJ2-7|TRBV7-9|TRBD2
CASRRIAGGFDEQYF
TGTGCCAGCAGACGCATAGCGGGGGGGTTCGACGAGCAGTACTTC
>14|-|TRBJ1-5|TRBV19|-
CASSNRESNQPQHF
TGTGCCAGTAGTAACAGGGAGAGCAATCAGCCCCAGCATTTT
>13|once|TRBJ1-2|TRBV2|-
CASSERRSWGYTF
TGTGCCAGCAGTGAAAGGCGGTCTTGGGGCTACACCTTC
>17|-|TRBJ2-2|TRBV3-1/TRBV3-2|TRBD1
CASSQRRGQSNTGELFF
TGTGCCAGCAGCCAACGCCGGGGACAGTCGAACACCGGGGAGCTGTTTTTT
>15|once|TRBJ2-7|TRBV7-2|TRBD2
CASSLLERGPYEQYF
TGTGCCAGCAGCTTATTGGAGCGGGGGCCATACGAGCAGTACTTC